This TCR beta chain is from a study of T cell changes during pregnancy in multiple sclerosis. Assay: immunoSEQ multiplex PCR; the TCRdb copy retains only in-frame clones and omits some. The sample contains 47,000 or so clones, approximately 93% of which appear only once. The length of the CDR3 is 16 residues. V was clipped by 4 bases and J by 3 bases, with 17 bases between them. Germline values: CDR1 SGHRS, CDR2 YFSETQ. This clonotype originated in a female donor with multiple sclerosis, enrolled in a pregnancy study. The specimen was CD4+ T cells from peripheral blood mononuclear cells, collected in the first trimester of pregnancy. V usage is TRBV5-1 and J usage is TRBJ2-1; D is possibly TRBD2 (7 bases). Here the CDR3 DNA reads TGCGCCAGCAGCCCTTTAGGGGGGGACCTCTACAATGAGCAGTTCTTC. Encoded protein: CASSPLGGDLYNEQFF.